The entry below describes one T cell receptor (beta chain). The data were taken from a study of T cell responses to AZD1222 COVID-19 vaccine. Germline CDR1 and CDR2: GTSNPN and SVGIG (reference sequence). V lost 0 bases, J lost 9 bases, and 13 bases lay in between. This CDR3 has 13 amino acids. TCRdb's copy holds only in-frame clones and misses some; the assay was immunoSEQ multiplex PCR. The table lists around 99,000 clones, about nine tenths of them singletons. The origin of this receptor is an adult in good health. Material: peripheral blood, obtained on day 0 of AZD1222 vaccination. This chain links TRBV30 with TRBJ2-3; D remains ambiguous. The CDR3 nucleotides read TGTGCCTGGAGTGTATCCGGGTTTCAGACGCAGTATTTT. It translates to CAWSVSGFQTQYF.